This TCR beta chain was identified during a study of cytomegalovirus exposure and HLA in healthy donors (dated by TCRdb to the late 2010s). Broadly, across the study: An earlier analysis of several hundred of the donors reported about 250 Gb of sequence data and 100 million to 130 million unique TCR beta sequences from about 180 million T cells. Around 300 gigabases of sequencing data and 78 million or so unique TCR sequences were included in an early release covering roughly 600 HLA-typed donors. Of the approximately 400 genotyped donors, approximately 81% were placed in the genetic ancestry cluster associated with self-reported Caucasian donors. The study aimed to test whether cataloging public T cell receptors could reveal signatures of past pathogen exposure. The study used immunosequencing to profile the T cell repertoires of hundreds of subjects and linked those repertoires to cytomegalovirus serostatus. A separate validation cohort of 90 to 150 different subjects was used in addition to the roughly 700-subject first cohort. To predict cytomegalovirus infection status, the study brought together high-throughput TCR immunosequencing, statistical association of individual TCRs with disease status, and machine learning. A later analysis re-examined previously published TCR beta repertoires from 500 to 700 donors and added high-resolution HLA genotyping to investigate patterns of TCR occurrence. Rather than using new phenotypic data, the later analysis identified candidate immune exposures from TCR beta sequences and from how often those sequences occurred across donors. To decide whether each TCR beta V gene segment behaved as functional or pseudogenic, an earlier analysis of 587 of the donors relied on high-throughput TCR beta sequencing. Donor age, sex, ethnicity and CMV serostatus were collected together with the repertoire data. A later genetic analysis took genome-wide SNP genotypes for about 65% of the 666 donors and used that subset as a discovery cohort. Every discovery cohort repertoire had been produced on one sequencing platform. HLA typing included class I and class II loci at four-digit resolution. The number of typed donors differed by locus: roughly 629-640 for A, B, C, DRB1 and DQB1; 500 to 550 for DQA1; roughly 600 for DPA1; and some 470 for DPB1. A handful of DR-DQ haplotypes were treated as single units for association and clustering because of strong linkage in the cohort. Among 398 genotyped donors of the cohort, an average of around 250,000 unique TCR beta nucleotide sequences was sequenced per donor, of which about 18% were non-productive.

What the study reported, not specific to this receptor: A further reported finding was that TCR beta sequences accurately predicted the HLA-A and HLA-B alleles for most subjects in the first cohort. In both the original and validation cohorts, the classifier was reported to diagnose cytomegalovirus status with high specificity and sensitivity. At a false discovery rate of 0.05, a later analysis linked some 17,000 TCR beta sequences to specific HLA alleles. Most TCR sequences were seen in very few donors, while some public TCRs were found in many individuals. A group of highly shared sequence variants was considered likely to be a technical artifact of the sequencing pipeline. Compared with the roughly 700-donor mean, donors in an Asian-associated ancestry cluster had fewer N-insertions in productive TCRs, according to a later genetic analysis. Assigning TCR associations to individual alleles was difficult when HLA alleles, especially DR and DQ, strongly co-occurred. In vitro tests confirmed that three of the cytomegalovirus-associated TCR beta chains recognize cytomegalovirus antigens. Linkage disequilibrium might explain the correlated functional status among segregating V segments, but an unknown experimental factor could not be ruled out. V-gene and J-gene trimming of TCR beta chains was associated with a missense DCLRE1C variant in a later genetic analysis, and the association was replicated in an independent cohort. The cohort was sequenced for TCR beta chains only, and without alpha or paired-chain data the features that could be detected were limited. The authors suggested that the approach could potentially be extended to other disease states and immunological phenotypes. An earlier analysis of around 500 of the donors showed that most TCR beta V segments appeared in productive rearrangements either about 87% or about 30% of the time, which broadly matched IMGT annotations. A later analysis found that HLA-associated TCR beta chains were more clonally expanded and had lower generation probabilities than equally common non-associated chains. Because some donors lacked HLA typing at each locus, the association tests relied only on the typed subset. Some IMGT-functional V segments, including TRBV6-2 and TRBV6-3, could not be distinguished by the 87-base-pair reads and were therefore excluded. In a later analysis, most CMV-associated TCR beta chains were found to appear HLA-restricted, with HLA associations seemingly driven largely by CMV exposure. According to a later analysis, parvovirus B19, influenza, CMV and Epstein-Barr virus appeared linked to several top co-occurrence clusters. The study gave a list of under 200 TCR beta chains associated with cytomegalovirus. Because counts were too low, roughly 16 rarely observed V segments, including chromosome 9 orphons, were excluded from the earlier analysis of 587 of the donors. The only immune exposure information available for the cohort was CMV serostatus. In a later analysis, TCR association rates were found to vary across HLA loci, with the most associated TCRs seen for DRB1 alleles and the fewest for HLA-C alleles. Sequencing depth was assumed to be roughly uniform across donors in the presence/absence analyses, though that assumption may not hold.

Library preparation used the immunoSEQ multiplex PCR assay. For the multiplex PCR, a mixture combining 60 forward primers for TCR Vbeta segments and 13 reverse primers for TCR Jbeta segments was used. The CDR3 region of rearranged TCR beta genes was amplified from genomic DNA with a multiplex PCR assay. On the Illumina HiSeq System, the amplified TCR beta libraries were sequenced as 87-base-pair reads. The authors processed their data as follows. A later analysis counted about 76 million unique TCR beta chains across the 690 or so repertoires, and 9.5 million to 11 million of these chains were shared by at least two donors. To remove PCR and sequencing errors, raw reads were error-corrected and collapsed into unique sequences using a nearest-neighbor algorithm that merged closely related sequences. V, D and J gene segments were assigned by aligning CDR3 sequences to IMGT reference sequences. For a sequence to be retained, a match of at least six nucleotides was required to both a V gene segment and a J gene segment. Rearrangements were classified as productive when the CDR3 lacked stop codons and remained in frame with V and J, and all other rearrangements were classified as non-productive. Following IMGT convention, CDR3 was defined as the stretch from the second conserved V-encoded cysteine to the conserved J-encoded phenylalanine. In an earlier analysis of around 600 of the donors, sequences lacking an unambiguous match to a single V gene segment were excluded. An earlier analysis of 587 of the donors called V segments functional above 56.7% productive rearrangements and segregating when the between-donor standard deviation exceeded 5%. To diagnose cytomegalovirus status from the catalog of TCR beta chain sequences, a statistical classification framework was built. In a later analysis, V and J genes were assigned by comparing TCR nucleotide sequences against IMGT/GENE-DB human TR gene sequences. A later analysis assigned CDR3 sequences and most-parsimonious VDJ recombination scenarios with the TCRdist pipeline. In a later analysis, each TCR beta chain was defined by its CDR3 amino acid sequence together with its V-gene family, and reads lacking a unique V-gene family were excluded. As a way to deal with suspected cross-contamination and a sequencing artifact, a later analysis dropped nearly 600 nucleotide sequences that were highly shared and had low generation probability. A later analysis calculated a clonal expansion index for each public chain from normalized within-repertoire ranks of inferred template counts. In a later analysis, generation probabilities were computed with a VDJ recombination model fitted to out-of-frame rearrangements, and the resulting probabilities were checked against IGoR. In a later analysis, TCR-TCR, TCR-HLA and TCR-CMV co-occurrence was scored with hypergeometric tests, and a repertoire-size bias correction was applied to TCR pairs. In a later analysis, false discovery rates were estimated by permuting HLA or CMV assignments 20 times. A later analysis grouped co-occurring TCRs with DBSCAN, adding TCRdist sequence similarity when clustering within HLA-allele-positive subsets. Co-occurrence clustering excluded repertoires with fewer than 30,000 or more than 120,000 public chains, plus five with anomalous nucleotide sharing. TCRdb took this table from immuneACCESS and kept in-frame rearrangements with V and J called. Such tables lack part of the clones; where checked against another copy, unresolved V genes explain under half of the gap, and the rest is unexplained. V and J calls and clone size are given by that table; D and trimming were obtained from the DNA. The sample table contains about 160,000 clones; only one count was recorded for roughly 80% of them. The ten largest clones add up to 8% to 10% of the sample.

In the germline V gene (reference sequence), CDR1 corresponds to SGHNT and CDR2 to YYREEE. Including cysteine and phenylalanine, the CDR3 has 13 amino acids. The entry retains the CDR3 DNA only, 39 bases that are in frame from base 1. The trim is 4 bases for V and 6 bases for J, with a gap of 10 bases between the germline ends. The cohort was made up of hundreds of healthy bone marrow donors. All cohort members were sampled while nominally healthy, although unrecorded immune exposures were likely present. The donor was CMV seropositive and belonged to the group of a few hundred seropositive cohort members. Each donor provided a peripheral blood sample, and peripheral blood mononuclear cells were used for TCR beta sequencing. The Qiagen DNeasy Blood Extraction Kit was used to extract genomic DNA from the blood cell samples. Concerning this clone itself: The antigen this receptor binds is unknown. The record has no base qualities; no much larger clone is one base away.

The source material was PBMCs. The rearrangement joined TRBV5-4 to TRBJ2-2, with the D gene not clear enough to name. The sequence derives from a male donor in good health and CMV-seropositive. CDR3 sequence: CASSITLPGELFF. The nucleotides read TGTGCCAGCAGCATAACACTACCCGGGGAGCTGTTTTTT.